What follows are 26 T cell receptor beta chains derived from one specimen sequenced in a study of T cells in localized non-small cell lung cancer (TCRdb year 2020). Library preparation employed the immunoSEQ multiplex PCR assay. TCRdb took this table from immuneACCESS and kept in-frame rearrangements with V and J called. Such tables lack part of the clones; where checked against another copy, unresolved V genes explain under half of the gap, and the rest is unexplained. This sample lists roughly 72,000 clones; around 81% were detected once. Approximately 9.6% of the sample belongs to the ten largest clones. The sample consisted of peripheral blood, taken before any cancer treatment. The receptors originated from a female donor aged 60 or older with stage I lung adenocarcinoma.

The chain combines TRBV29-1 with TRBJ2-1, with TRBD2 matching 8 bases. Germline trimming cut 6 bases from V and 0 bases from J; bases unmatched to any gene: 4. The CDR3 consists of 14 residues. In germline, CDR1 is SQVTM, CDR2 ANQGSEA. The CDR3 loop is CSVNSGSSYNEQFF. The CDR3 DNA follows: TGCAGCGTCAACAGCGGGAGCTCCTACAATGAGCAGTTCTTC.

V is TRBV5-1 and J is TRBJ1-2; 10 bases line up with TRBD1. V trimming: 4 bases; J trimming: 4 bases; junction bases outside the gene matches: 4. Germline CDR1 SGHRS, CDR2 YFSETQ. The CDR3 is 14 residues long. CDR3 bases: TGCGCCAGCAGCGGGACAGGGGCTAGCTATGGCTACACCTTC. It is translated as CASSGTGASYGYTF.

Turning to this clone: The sample has other DNA sequences that encode this CDR3 too. The chain has TRBV6-5 and TRBJ2-5; D possibly corresponds to TRBD1 (6 bases). V lost 5 bases, J lost 5 bases, and 6 bases lay in between. The CDR3 totals 11 residues. Germline CDR1 MNHEY, CDR2 SVGAGI. The CDR3 spells CASSTGETQYF. The CDR3 DNA reads TGTGCCAGCAGTACAGGGGAGACCCAGTACTTC.

This chain uses TRBV28 with TRBJ2-4, with D perhaps matching TRBD2 (6 bases). The CDR3 spans 14 residues. Germline V lookup: CDR1 MDHEN, CDR2 SYDVKM. V lost 4 bases and J lost 3, with 10 bases in between. The CDR3 here is CASSWRRGKNIQYF. The CDR3 coding sequence is TGTGCCAGCAGTTGGCGGAGGGGCAAAAACATTCAGTACTTC.

The chain is built from TRBV7-8 and TRBJ2-7; no definite D call. The CDR3 is made up of 13 amino acids. Trimming left V 4 bases short and J 5 bases short, with 12 bases between. Germline V gene sequence: CDR1 SGHVS, CDR2 FQNEAQ. The CDR3 coding sequence is TGTGCCAGCAGCTCCCGAAGGCTTGACGAGCAGTACTTC. It encodes CASSSRRLDEQYF.

CDR3 in DNA: TGTGCCTGGAGTCTCGGAAGGGACCACCGGGCCGGAACCTTC. This translates into CAWSLGRDHRAGTF. J is TRBJ1-2 and V is TRBV30, with D possibly being TRBD1 (5 bases). This CDR3 has 14 residues. Trimming left V 2 bases short and J 14 bases short, with 24 bases between. Germline CDR1 is GTSNPN and CDR2 is SVGIG (reference sequence).

V and J are TRBV29-1 and TRBJ2-1; D not resolved. The V end lost 4 bases, the J end lost 7 bases, and 8 bases lay between the germline ends. Germline CDR1 is SQVTM and CDR2 is ANQGSEA. CDR3 length: 11 amino acids. CDR3 sequence (DNA): TGCAGCGTTGCGCGAACGAATGAGCAGTTCTTC. This codes for CSVARTNEQFF.

The genes are TRBV5-4 and TRBJ1-2; TRBD1 agrees at 11 bases. CDR1 is SGHNT, CDR2 YYREEE, per germline (reference sequence). V lost 0 bases, J lost 3 bases, and 4 bases stayed unmatched. The CDR3 runs to 16 residues. The CDR3 here is CASSLGRTGGDYGYTF. The CDR3 nucleotides are TGTGCCAGCAGCTTGGGGCGGACAGGGGGCGACTATGGCTACACCTTC. Full variable domain (outside the CDR3, taken from reference TRBV5-4 and TRBJ1-2): ETGVTQSPTHLIKTRGQQVTLRCSSQSGHNTVSWYQQALGQGPQFIFQYYREEENGRGNFPPRFSGLQFPNYSSELNVNALELDDSALYLCASSLGRTGGDYGYTFGSGTRLTVV.

This clone turned up a few times. V gene TRBV27 combines with J gene TRBJ1-5; the D is unclear. Per germline, CDR1 MNHEY and CDR2 SMNVEV (reference sequence). V lost 2 bases to trimming and J lost 0 bases, with 8 bases between them. The CDR3 is 15 residues long. The CDR3 DNA sequence: TGTGCCAGCAGTTTAACACCCTATAGCAATCAGCCCCAGCATTTT. Amino acids: CASSLTPYSNQPQHF.

This clone is a singleton in its sample. V usage is TRBV9 and J usage is TRBJ2-3; 7 positions agree with TRBD1. V gave up 4 bases and J gave up 4 bases; unmatched junction bases: 12. The CDR3 is 16 residues long. Germline values: CDR1 SGDLS, CDR2 YYNGEE. CDR3 bases: TGTGCCAGCAGCCCCCTGAAGACAGGGTTATCAGATACGCAGTATTTT. As protein: CASSPLKTGLSDTQYF.

The V call is TRBV5-1, the J call TRBJ2-7, with 8 bases aligning to TRBD1. The CDR3 extends over 16 amino acids. Germline lookup yields CDR1 SGHRS and CDR2 YFSETQ. V trimming: 4 bases; J trimming: 1 base; junction bases outside the gene matches: 10. The CDR3 protein is CASSRTGSGFSYEQYF. The CDR3 DNA is TGCGCCAGCAGCCGGACAGGGAGCGGGTTTTCCTACGAGCAGTACTTC.

This rearrangement joins TRBV19 to TRBJ1-5; 7 bases match TRBD1. V lost 4 bases, J lost 4 bases, and 1 base stayed unmatched. Germline V CDR1 and CDR2: LNHDA, SQIVND (reference sequence). This CDR3 spans 13 amino acids. CDR3 nucleotides: TGTGCCAGTAGTAACAGGGGAAATCAGCCCCAGCATTTT. Translated, it gives CASSNRGNQPQHF.

The chain is built from TRBV6-1 and TRBJ2-3; D uncertain. The germline V gene has CDR1 MNHNS and CDR2 SASEGT. The V gene lost 6 bases and the J gene lost 4 bases, with 14 bases spanning the gap. This CDR3 contains 14 residues. Here the CDR3 reads CASRYEANPDTQYF. Here the CDR3 DNA reads TGTGCCAGCAGGTACGAAGCCAACCCAGATACGCAGTATTTT.

The J gene is TRBJ1-2, the V gene TRBV27; TRBD1 aligns across 10 bases. The CDR3 consists of 15 residues. The ends lost 5 bases at V and 2 bases at J; junction bases unmatched: 5. Per germline, CDR1 MNHEY and CDR2 SMNVEV (reference sequence). Here the CDR3 reads CASSRWGQGNYGYTF. In DNA, the CDR3 is TGTGCCAGCAGTCGATGGGGACAGGGGAACTATGGCTACACCTTC.

As concerns this clone: Because the CDR3's place on the DNA is in doubt, the DNA is left out and the CDR3 is given as listed by TCRdb. The chain employs TRBV21-1 and TRBJ2-1; the DNA was not used to check the table's D call, TRBD2. TRBV21-1 corresponds to a pseudogene. The CDR3 contains 17 residues when both ends are counted. The CDR3 reads CASSRPIFGGGINEQFF.

The chain recombines TRBV10-3 with TRBJ1-2; possible D gene TRBD1, 6 bases. The V gene lost 6 bases and the J gene lost 1 base, with 9 bases spanning the gap. Per the germline V gene, CDR1 is ENHRY and CDR2 is SYGVKD. The CDR3 contains 13 residues. The CDR3 nucleotides read TGTGCCATCAGCCCGGACAGTAACTATGGCTACACCTTC. It codes for CAISPDSNYGYTF.

This chain uses TRBV4-2 with TRBJ1-3; TRBD1 matches at 9 bases. This CDR3 region has 14 residues. From germline, CDR1 is LGHNA and CDR2 YNFKEQ. After removal of 8 bases from V and 2 bases from J, the junction contained 4 bases not matched to a gene. CDR3 in amino acids: CASGTGTAGNTIYF. The DNA for the CDR3 is TGTGCCAGCGGGACAGGGACGGCTGGAAACACCATATATTTT.

The J gene is TRBJ2-2, the V gene TRBV27; TRBD2 aligns across 7 bases. Per the germline V gene, CDR1 is MNHEY and CDR2 is SMNVEV (reference sequence). With 7 bases clipped from V and 0 bases from J, the junction kept 5 bases outside the gene matches. The CDR3 consists of 15 residues. DNA of the CDR3: TGTGCCAGCACGCGACGGGGGGCGAACACCGGGGAGCTGTTTTTT. Its protein is CASTRRGANTGELFF.

V is TRBV29-1 and J is TRBJ1-2; 7 bases are shared with TRBD1. The CDR3 has 12 residues. V dropped 3 bases and J dropped 2; count of bases not matched to a gene: 0. CDR1 is SQVTM, CDR2 ANQGSEA, per germline. CDR3 nucleotides: TGCAGCGTTGAGACAGGGAACTATGGCTACACCTTC. It codes for CSVETGNYGYTF.

V is TRBV7-9 and J is TRBJ2-3, with TRBD1 identical over 10 bases. The germline V gene encodes CDR1 SEHNR and CDR2 FQNEAQ (reference sequence). The trim removed 0 bases at V and 8 bases at J, leaving 11 bases unmatched. This CDR3 has 17 residues. CDR3 loop: CASSLARDRGVFGTQYF. CDR3 bases: TGTGCCAGCAGCTTAGCTAGGGACAGGGGAGTCTTTGGTACGCAGTATTTT.

This rearrangement joins TRBV7-9 to TRBJ1-1, with D possibly being TRBD1 (6 bases). Germline V gene data show CDR1 as SEHNR and CDR2 as FQNEAQ (reference sequence). The CDR3 length is 15 residues. The germline V and J ends were trimmed by 4 bases and 3 bases, with 15 bases remaining between them. The CDR3 protein is CASSSRGEGDTEAFF. Written as DNA, the CDR3 is TGTGCCAGCAGCTCAAGGGGGGAAGGGGACACTGAAGCTTTCTTT.

V is TRBV2 and J is TRBJ2-1, with a tentative D call TRBD2 (6 bases). Trimming stripped 3 bases from V and 6 bases from J, with 12 bases between. The CDR3 extends over 14 amino acids. Germline loops: CDR1 SNHLY, CDR2 FYNNEI. The chain's CDR3 is CASSDGGEVNEQFF. As DNA, the CDR3 is TGTGCCAGCAGTGACGGTGGGGAGGTCAATGAGCAGTTCTTC.

The chain joins TRBV30 to TRBJ2-1, with D hard to call. Trimming cost V 0 bases and J 8 bases, with 5 bases left between them. This CDR3 spans 11 amino acids. Germline CDR1 reads GTSNPN; CDR2 reads SVGIG (reference sequence). The CDR3 DNA sequence: TGTGCCTGGAGTGTCCTGGATGAGCAGTTCTTC. Protein sequence: CAWSVLDEQFF.

The sample holds a few counts of this clone. CDR3 nucleotide sequence: TGTGCCAGCAGTACCGGGGGCCCCTACGAGCAGTACTTC. Translated: CASSTGGPYEQYF. The gene calls are TRBV6-5 and TRBJ2-7; D is possibly TRBD1 or TRBD2 (6 bases each). Germline lookup yields CDR1 MNHEY and CDR2 SVGAGI. V lost 5 bases, J lost 2 bases, and 10 bases lay in between. This CDR3 spans 13 amino acids.

The V and J genes are TRBV5-4 and TRBJ2-3; the match to TRBD1 covers 8 bases. Germline V lookup: CDR1 SGHNT, CDR2 YYREEE (reference sequence). The CDR3 is 15 amino acids. Germline trimming cut 4 bases from V and 4 bases from J; bases unmatched to any gene: 8. Written as DNA, the CDR3 is TGTGCCAGCAGCCAAAGGACAGGGTCAGCAGATACGCAGTATTTT. Protein: CASSQRTGSADTQYF.

V usage is TRBV10-3 and J usage is TRBJ2-1, with TRBD1 matching over 9 bases. V dropped 4 bases and J dropped 12; count of bases not matched to a gene: 1. This CDR3 spans 11 amino acids. Per the germline V gene, CDR1 is ENHRY and CDR2 is SYGVKD. CDR3 DNA: TGTGCCATCAGTGGGGGACAGGGGCAGTTCTTC. It yields the protein CAISGGQGQFF.